These 7 T cell receptor beta chains came from one sample sequenced in a study of control samples from healthy donors and cancer patients. TCRdb keeps only in-frame clones here, not all; method: immunoSEQ multiplex PCR. The sample gives approximately 37,000 clones, around 83% of which show up once; 20% to 25% is in the top ten. The sample comprised PBMCs. These TCRs come from a woman between 55 and 75 years old with lung cancer.

This rearrangement joins TRBV19 to TRBJ2-6; D assignment may be TRBD1 or TRBD2 (6 bases each). Trimming removed 7 bases at V and 2 bases at J, with 9 bases between. CDR1 is LNHDA, CDR2 SQIVND, per germline (reference sequence). The CDR3 is made up of 14 amino acids. CDR3 amino acids: CASKEGAGANVLTF. The CDR3 DNA sequence: TGTGCCAGTAAGGAGGGGGCTGGGGCCAACGTCCTGACTTTC.

This rearrangement joins TRBV20-1 to TRBJ2-5, with D perhaps matching TRBD1 (5 bases). This CDR3 has 13 residues. V was trimmed by 3 bases and J by 4 bases, leaving 12 bases between them. Germline V gene sequence: CDR1 DFQATT, CDR2 SNEGSKA (reference sequence). CDR3 in amino acids: CSASLGARETQYF. The DNA for the CDR3 is TGCAGTGCTAGTCTAGGGGCGCGAGAGACCCAGTACTTC.

This chain connects TRBV4-1 to TRBJ1-2; no definite D call. The CDR3 contains 15 residues. Trimming took 1 base from V and 2 from J, leaving 11 bases between them. Germline V lookup: CDR1 MGHRA, CDR2 YSYEKL. CDR3 loop: CASSQGGKMNYGYTF. CDR3 DNA: TGCGCCAGCAGCCAAGGAGGTAAGATGAACTATGGCTACACCTTC.

This chain links TRBV29-1 with TRBJ2-3; a possible D gene is TRBD2 (6 bases). Trimming stripped 5 bases from V and 5 bases from J, with 14 bases between. The CDR3 is 13 residues long. CDR1 is SQVTM and CDR2 is ANQGSEA in the germline V gene. The DNA of the CDR3 is TGCAGCGTTCTCAGGGCGGGGTTAGATACGCAGTATTTT. Translation: CSVLRAGLDTQYF.

The chain carries TRBV6-1 and TRBJ1-1; tentative D call: TRBD1 (6 bases). CDR1 is MNHNS, CDR2 SASEGT, per germline. Deletions cut 2 bases from V and 4 bases from J, with 14 bases between. The CDR3 runs to 15 residues. The CDR3 is CASSEQGGGGTEAFF. As DNA, the CDR3 is TGTGCCAGCAGTGAACAAGGTGGAGGGGGCACTGAAGCTTTCTTT.

This chain links TRBV19 with TRBJ1-5; D is unresolved. The CDR3 has 18 amino acids. The V gene lost 1 base and the J gene lost 0 bases, with 16 bases spanning the gap. Germline CDR1 and CDR2: LNHDA and SQIVND (reference sequence). The CDR3 is CASSIAHFLTHSNQPQHF. DNA for the CDR3: TGTGCCAGTAGTATAGCCCACTTCTTGACACATAGCAATCAGCCCCAGCATTTT.

The table lists this clone with a count of one. The V and J genes are TRBV27 and TRBJ1-1; D uncertain. V was cut by 6 bases and J by 1 base, with 9 bases left in between. From germline, CDR1 is MNHEY and CDR2 SMNVEV (reference sequence). The CDR3 has 13 amino acids. CDR3 sequence: CASSGTTNTEAFF. The CDR3 DNA follows: TGTGCCAGCAGCGGCACTACGAACACTGAAGCTTTCTTT.